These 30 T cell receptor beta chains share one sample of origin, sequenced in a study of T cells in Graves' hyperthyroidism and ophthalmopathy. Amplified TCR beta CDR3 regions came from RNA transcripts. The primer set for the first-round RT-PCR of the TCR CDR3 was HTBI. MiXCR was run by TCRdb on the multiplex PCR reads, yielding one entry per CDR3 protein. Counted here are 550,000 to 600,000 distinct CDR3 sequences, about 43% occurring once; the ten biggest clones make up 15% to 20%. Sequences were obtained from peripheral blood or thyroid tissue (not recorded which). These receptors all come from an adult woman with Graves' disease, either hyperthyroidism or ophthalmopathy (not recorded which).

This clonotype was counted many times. The CDR3 loop reads CASSRGFGTGVQETQYF. The CDR3, as DNA: TGTGCCAGCAGCCGTGGATTCGGGACAGGGGTCCAAGAGACCCAGTACTTC. This sequence joins TRBV7-3 and TRBJ2-5; 10 bases map to TRBD1. V gave up 5 bases and J gave up 1 base; unmatched junction bases: 10. The CDR3 sequence is 17 residues long. Germline V gives CDR1 SGHTA, CDR2 FQGTGA.

The CDR3 is CASSTGQNTGEQYF. DNA for the CDR3: TGTGCCAGCAGCACCGGACAGAACACCGGGGAGCAGTACTTC. The chain joins TRBV14 to TRBJ2-7; D possibly corresponds to TRBD1 (6 bases). V shed 5 bases and J shed 7 bases, with 18 bases lying between them. Germline V gene data show CDR1 as SGHDN and CDR2 as FVKESK. This CDR3 is 14 amino acids long.

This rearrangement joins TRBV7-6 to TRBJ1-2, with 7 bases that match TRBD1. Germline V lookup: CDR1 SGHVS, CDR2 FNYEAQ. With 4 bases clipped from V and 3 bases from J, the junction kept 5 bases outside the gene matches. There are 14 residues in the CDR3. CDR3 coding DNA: TGTGCCAGCAGCTCCGGACAGGACGACTATGGCTACACCTTC. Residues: CASSSGQDDYGYTF.

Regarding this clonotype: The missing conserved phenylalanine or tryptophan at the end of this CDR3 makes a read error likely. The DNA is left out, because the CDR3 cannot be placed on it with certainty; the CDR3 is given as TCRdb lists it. CDR3 region: CATSREGQG. This chain connects TRBV15 to TRBJ1-4; the table calls TRBD1, which could not be checked here. The CDR3 is 9 amino acids long, termini counted. Per the germline V gene, CDR1 is LNHNV and CDR2 is YYDKDF (reference sequence).

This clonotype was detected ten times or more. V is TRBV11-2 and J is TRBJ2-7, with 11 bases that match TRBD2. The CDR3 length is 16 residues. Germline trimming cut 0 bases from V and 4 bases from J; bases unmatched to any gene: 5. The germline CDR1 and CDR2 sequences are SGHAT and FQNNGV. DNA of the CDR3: TGTGCCAGCAGCTTAGATTTAGCGGGAGGGGTGTACGAGCAGTACTTC. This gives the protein CASSLDLAGGVYEQYF. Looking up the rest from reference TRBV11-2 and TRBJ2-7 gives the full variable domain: EAGVAQSPRYKIIEKRQSVAFWCNPISGHATLYWYQQILGQGPKLLIQFQNNGVVDDSQLPKDRFSAERLKGVDSTLKIQPAKLEDSAVYLCASSLDLAGGVYEQYFGPGTRLTVT.

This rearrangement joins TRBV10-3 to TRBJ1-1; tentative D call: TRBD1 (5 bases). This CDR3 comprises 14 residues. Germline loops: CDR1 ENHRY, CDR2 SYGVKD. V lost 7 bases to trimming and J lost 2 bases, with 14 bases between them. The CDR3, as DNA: TGTGCCATCAAGCTGGACACACAAAACACTGAAGCTTTCTTT. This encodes CAIKLDTQNTEAFF.

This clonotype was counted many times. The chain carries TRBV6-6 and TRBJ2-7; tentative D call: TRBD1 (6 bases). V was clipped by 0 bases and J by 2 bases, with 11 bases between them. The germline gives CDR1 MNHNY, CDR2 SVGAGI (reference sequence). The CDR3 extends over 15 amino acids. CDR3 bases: TGTGCCAGCAGTTACTCCGGGACAAGACCCTACGAGCAGTACTTC. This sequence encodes CASSYSGTRPYEQYF.

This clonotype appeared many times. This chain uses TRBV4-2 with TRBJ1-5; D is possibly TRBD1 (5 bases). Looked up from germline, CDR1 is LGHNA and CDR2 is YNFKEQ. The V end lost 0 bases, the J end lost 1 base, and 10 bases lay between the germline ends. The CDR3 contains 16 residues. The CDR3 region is CASSQDPGMSNQPQHF. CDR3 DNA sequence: TGTGCCAGCAGCCAAGACCCAGGGATGAGCAATCAGCCCCAGCATTTT.

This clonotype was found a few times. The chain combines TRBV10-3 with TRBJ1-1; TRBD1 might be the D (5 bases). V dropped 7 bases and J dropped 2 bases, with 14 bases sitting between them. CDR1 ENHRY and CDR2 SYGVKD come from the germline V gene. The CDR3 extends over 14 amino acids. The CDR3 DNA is TGTGCCATCAAAGCGGGGCCCGATAACACTGAAGCTTTCTTT. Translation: CAIKAGPDNTEAFF.

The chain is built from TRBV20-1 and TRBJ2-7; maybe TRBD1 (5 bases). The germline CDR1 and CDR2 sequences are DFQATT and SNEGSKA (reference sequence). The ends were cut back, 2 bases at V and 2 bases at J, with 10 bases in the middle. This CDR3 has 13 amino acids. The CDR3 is CSARNRPPYEQYF. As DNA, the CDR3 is TGCAGTGCTAGAAACAGGCCGCCCTACGAGCAGTACTTC.

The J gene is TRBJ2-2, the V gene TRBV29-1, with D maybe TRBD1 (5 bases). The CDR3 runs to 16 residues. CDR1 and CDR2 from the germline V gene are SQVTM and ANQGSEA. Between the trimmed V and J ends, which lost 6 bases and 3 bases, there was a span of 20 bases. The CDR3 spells CSVTTDNYGYTGELFF. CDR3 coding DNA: TGCAGCGTGACGACAGACAACTATGGCTACACCGGGGAGCTGTTTTTT.

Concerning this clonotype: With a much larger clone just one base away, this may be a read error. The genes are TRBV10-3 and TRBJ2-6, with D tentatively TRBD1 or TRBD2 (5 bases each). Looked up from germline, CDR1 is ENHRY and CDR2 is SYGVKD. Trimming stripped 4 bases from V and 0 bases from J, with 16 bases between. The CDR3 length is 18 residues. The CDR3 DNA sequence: TGTGCCATCAGTGTAAGAGGGAAGGGGCTCTCTGGGGCCAACGTCCTGACTTTC. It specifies CAISVRGKGLSGANVLTF.

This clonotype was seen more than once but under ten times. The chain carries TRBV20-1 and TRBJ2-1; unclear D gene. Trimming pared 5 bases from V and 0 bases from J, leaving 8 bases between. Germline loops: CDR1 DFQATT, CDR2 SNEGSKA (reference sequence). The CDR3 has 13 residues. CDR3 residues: CSAHHSSYNEQFF. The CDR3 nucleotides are TGCAGTGCTCATCATTCCTCCTACAATGAGCAGTTCTTC.

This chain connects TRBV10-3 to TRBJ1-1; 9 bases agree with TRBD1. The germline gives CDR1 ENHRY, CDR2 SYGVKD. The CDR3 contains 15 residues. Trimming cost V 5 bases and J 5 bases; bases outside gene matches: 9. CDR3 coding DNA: TGTGCCATCAGTCCCGGACAGGGGCAAGAAACTGAAGCTTTCTTT. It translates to CAISPGQGQETEAFF.

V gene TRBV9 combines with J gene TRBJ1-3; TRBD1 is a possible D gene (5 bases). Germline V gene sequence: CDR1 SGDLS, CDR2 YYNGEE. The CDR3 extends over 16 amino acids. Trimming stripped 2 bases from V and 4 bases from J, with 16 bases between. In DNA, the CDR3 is TGTGCCAGCAGCGTTTCAGGCCGGGGCTCAGGAAACACCATATATTTT. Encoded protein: CASSVSGRGSGNTIYF.

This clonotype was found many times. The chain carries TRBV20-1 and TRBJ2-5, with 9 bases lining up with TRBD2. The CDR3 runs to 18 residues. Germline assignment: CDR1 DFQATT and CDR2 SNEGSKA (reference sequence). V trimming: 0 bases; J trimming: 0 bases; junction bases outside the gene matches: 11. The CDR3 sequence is CSARDLGGSSGNQETQYF. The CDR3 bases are TGCAGTGCTAGAGATCTTGGTGGTTCTAGCGGGAACCAAGAGACCCAGTACTTC.

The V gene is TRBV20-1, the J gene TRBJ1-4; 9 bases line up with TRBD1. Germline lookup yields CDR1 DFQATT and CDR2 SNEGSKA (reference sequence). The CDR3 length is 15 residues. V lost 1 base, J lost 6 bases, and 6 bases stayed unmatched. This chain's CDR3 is CSARAQTGGDEKLFF. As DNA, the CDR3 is TGCAGTGCTAGAGCCCAGACAGGGGGAGATGAAAAACTGTTTTTT.

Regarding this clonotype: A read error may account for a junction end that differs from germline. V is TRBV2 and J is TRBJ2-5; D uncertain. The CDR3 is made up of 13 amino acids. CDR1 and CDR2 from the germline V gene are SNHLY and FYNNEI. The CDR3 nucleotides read TGTACCAGCAGAGCGAGTTACGAAGAGACCCAGTACTTC. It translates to CTSRASYEETQYF.

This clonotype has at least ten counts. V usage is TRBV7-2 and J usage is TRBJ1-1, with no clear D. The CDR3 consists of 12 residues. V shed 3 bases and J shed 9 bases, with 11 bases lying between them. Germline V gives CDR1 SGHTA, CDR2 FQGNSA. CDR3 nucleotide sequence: TGTGCCAGCAGCTTTTGGGGATCTCAAGCTTTCTTT. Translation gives CASSFWGSQAFF.

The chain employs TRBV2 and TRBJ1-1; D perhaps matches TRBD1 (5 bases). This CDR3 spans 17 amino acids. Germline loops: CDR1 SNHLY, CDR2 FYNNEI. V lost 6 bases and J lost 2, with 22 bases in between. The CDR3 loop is CASSPGGELALNTEAFF. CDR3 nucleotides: TGTGCCAGCAGCCCCGGAGGGGAGCTGGCCCTAAACACTGAAGCTTTCTTT.

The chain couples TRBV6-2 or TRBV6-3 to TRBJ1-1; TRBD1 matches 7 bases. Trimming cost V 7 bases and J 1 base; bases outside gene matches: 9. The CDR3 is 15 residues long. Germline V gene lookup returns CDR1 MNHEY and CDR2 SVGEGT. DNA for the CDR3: TGTGCCAGCAACCCAACCCAGGGGGAGAACACTGAAGCTTTCTTT. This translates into CASNPTQGENTEAFF.

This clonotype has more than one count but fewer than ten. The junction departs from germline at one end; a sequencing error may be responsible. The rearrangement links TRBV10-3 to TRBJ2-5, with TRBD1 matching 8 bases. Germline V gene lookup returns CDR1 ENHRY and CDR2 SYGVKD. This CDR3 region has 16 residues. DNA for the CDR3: TGTGCCAGCAGTCTGGGACAGGTTTCGCTCCAAGAGACCCAGTACTTC. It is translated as CASSLGQVSLQETQYF.

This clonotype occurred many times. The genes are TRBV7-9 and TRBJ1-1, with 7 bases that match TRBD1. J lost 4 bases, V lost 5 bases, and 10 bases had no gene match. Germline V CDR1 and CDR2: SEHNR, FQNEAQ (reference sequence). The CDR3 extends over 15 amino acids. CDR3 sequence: CASSPSGGWGTEAFF. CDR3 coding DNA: TGTGCCAGCAGCCCTTCAGGGGGGTGGGGCACTGAAGCTTTCTTT.

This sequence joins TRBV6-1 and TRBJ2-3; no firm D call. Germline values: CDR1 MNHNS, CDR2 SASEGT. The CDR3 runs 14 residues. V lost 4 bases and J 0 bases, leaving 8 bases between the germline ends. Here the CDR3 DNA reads TGTGCCAGCAGTGGGTTGGGGAGCACAGATACGCAGTATTTT. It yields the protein CASSGLGSTDTQYF.

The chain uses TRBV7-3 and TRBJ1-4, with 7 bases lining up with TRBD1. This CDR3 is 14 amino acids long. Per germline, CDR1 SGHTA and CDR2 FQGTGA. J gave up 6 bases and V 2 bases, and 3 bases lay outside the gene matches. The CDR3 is CASSLLQGYEKLFF. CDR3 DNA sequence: TGTGCCAGCAGCTTACTACAGGGGTATGAAAAACTGTTTTTT. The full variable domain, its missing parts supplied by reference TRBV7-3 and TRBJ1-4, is GAGVSQTPSNKVTEKGKYVELRCDPISGHTALYWYRQSLGQGPEFLIYFQGTGAADDSGLPNDRFFAVRPEGSVSTLKIQRTERGDSAVYLCASSLLQGYEKLFFGSGTQLSVL.

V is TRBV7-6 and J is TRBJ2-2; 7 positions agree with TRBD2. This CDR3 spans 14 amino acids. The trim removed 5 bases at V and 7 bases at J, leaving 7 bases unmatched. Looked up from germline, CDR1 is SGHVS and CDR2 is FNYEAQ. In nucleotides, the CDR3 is TGTGCCAGCAGCAGTGGGGGACTACTCGGGGAGCTGTTTTTT. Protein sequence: CASSSGGLLGELFF.

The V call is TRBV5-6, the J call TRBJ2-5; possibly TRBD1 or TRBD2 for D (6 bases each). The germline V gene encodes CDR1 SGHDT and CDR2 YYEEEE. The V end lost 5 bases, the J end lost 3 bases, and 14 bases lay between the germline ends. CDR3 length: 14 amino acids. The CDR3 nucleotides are TGTGCCAGCAGAGTGGGGGGCGGGGAAGAGACCCAGTACTTC. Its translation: CASRVGGGEETQYF.

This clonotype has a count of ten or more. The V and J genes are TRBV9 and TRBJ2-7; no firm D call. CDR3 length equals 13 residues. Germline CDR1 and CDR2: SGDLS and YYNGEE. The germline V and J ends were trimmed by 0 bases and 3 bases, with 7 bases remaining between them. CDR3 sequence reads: CASSVEMNYEQYF. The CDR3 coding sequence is TGTGCCAGCAGCGTAGAAATGAACTACGAGCAGTACTTC.

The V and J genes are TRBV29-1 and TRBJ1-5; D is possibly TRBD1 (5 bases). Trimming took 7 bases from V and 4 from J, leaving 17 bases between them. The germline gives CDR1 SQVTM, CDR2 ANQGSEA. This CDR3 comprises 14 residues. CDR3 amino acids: CSAYRNSPNQPQHF. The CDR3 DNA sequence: TGCAGCGCTTACAGGAATTCCCCAAATCAGCCCCAGCATTTT. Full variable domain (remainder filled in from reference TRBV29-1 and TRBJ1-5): SAVISQKPSRDICQRGTSLTIQCQVDSQVTMMFWYRQQPGQSLTLIATANQGSEATYESGFVIDKFPISRPNLTFSTLTVSNMSPEDSSIYLCSAYRNSPNQPQHFGDGTRLSIL.

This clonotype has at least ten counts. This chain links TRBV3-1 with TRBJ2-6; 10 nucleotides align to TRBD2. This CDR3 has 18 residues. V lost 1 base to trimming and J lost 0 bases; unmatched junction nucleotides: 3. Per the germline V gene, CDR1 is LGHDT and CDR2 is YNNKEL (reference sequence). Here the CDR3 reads CASSQVSGRISGANVLTF. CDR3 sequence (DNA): TGTGCCAGCAGCCAAGTTAGCGGGAGGATCTCTGGGGCCAACGTCCTGACTTTC.